This T cell receptor (beta chain) was recovered during a study of molecular identifiers for immune sequencing clone quantification. TCRdb re-called the PCR reads through MiXCR, storing one row per CDR3 protein. Of nearly 650,000 distinct CDR3 sequences in the sample, approximately 24% were seen once. This clonotype was found a few times. The germline gene is not matched at one end of the junction; a read error may be the cause. The CDR3 is 13 residues long. CDR1 is MDHEN, CDR2 SYDVKM, per germline. The gene calls are TRBV28 and TRBJ2-5; 8 positions agree with TRBD1. The clonotype originates from a human donor in good health. Some libraries in this study had Jurkat cell RNA spiked in. Sequencing was done on a sample of naive CD8+ T cells from blood, with Jurkat cell RNA spiked in. The subset: FACS-sorted CD8+CD4-CCR7+CD45RA+ naive T cells. CDR3 amino acids: CACRTQGAETQYF. CDR3 nucleotides: TGTGCCTGCAGGACCCAGGGGGCAGAGACCCAGTACTTC.